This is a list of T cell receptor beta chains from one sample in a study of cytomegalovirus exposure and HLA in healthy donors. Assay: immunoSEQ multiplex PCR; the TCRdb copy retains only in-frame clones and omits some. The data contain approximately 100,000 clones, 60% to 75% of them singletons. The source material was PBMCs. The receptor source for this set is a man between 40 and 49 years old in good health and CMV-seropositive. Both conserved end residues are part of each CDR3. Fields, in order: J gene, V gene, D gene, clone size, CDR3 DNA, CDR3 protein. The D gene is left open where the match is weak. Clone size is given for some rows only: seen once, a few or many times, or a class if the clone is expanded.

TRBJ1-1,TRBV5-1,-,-,TGCGCCAGCAGCTTCCCGGAGACAGGAGCGAACACTGAAGCTTTCTTT,CASSFPETGANTEAFF
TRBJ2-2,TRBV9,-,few,TGTGCCAGCAGCTACCAGGGGTCGAACCCCGGGGAGCTGTTTTTT,CASSYQGSNPGELFF
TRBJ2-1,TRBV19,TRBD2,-,TGTGCCAGTAGTGTCTCCGGGACTAGTCTTTCCAATGAGCAGTTCTTC,CASSVSGTSLSNEQFF
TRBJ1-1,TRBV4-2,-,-,TGTGCCAGCAGCCAGGGTGGCAGGGCCGAGACTGAAGCTTTCTTT,CASSQGGRAETEAFF
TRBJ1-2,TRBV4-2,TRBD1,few,TGTGCCAGCAGCCAAGAACTTCTTTCCGGGACAGGGTGGGGCTATGGCTACACCTTC,CASSQELLSGTGWGYGYTF
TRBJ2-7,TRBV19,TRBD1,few,TGTGCCAGTAGTGTGGACAGGGACTCCGAGCAGTACTTC,CASSVDRDSEQYF
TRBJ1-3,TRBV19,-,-,TGTGCCAGTAGTATATCGGCGGACTCTGGAAACACCATATATTTT,CASSISADSGNTIYF
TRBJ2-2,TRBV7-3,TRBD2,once,TGTGCCAGCAGCTCGGGACTAGCGGGAGCCACCGGGGAGCTGTTTTTT,CASSSGLAGATGELFF
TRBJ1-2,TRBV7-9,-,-,TGTGCCAGCACCCCAAGGGAGGGGTTACTCTATGGCTACACCTTC,CASTPREGLLYGYTF
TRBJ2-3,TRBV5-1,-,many,TGCGCCAGCAGCTTGCGAACATCCCGTAGCACAGATACGCAGTATTTT,CASSLRTSRSTDTQYF
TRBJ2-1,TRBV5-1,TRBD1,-,TGCGCCAGCAGGAGACAGGGCAATGAGCAGTTCTTC,CASRRQGNEQFF
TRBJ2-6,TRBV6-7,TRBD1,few,TGTGCCAGCAGTTACGGCAACAGGGGATTCTCTGGGGCCAACGTCCTGACTTTC,CASSYGNRGFSGANVLTF
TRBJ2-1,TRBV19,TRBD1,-,TGTGCCAGTAGTAGCTACAGGGGAGAATACAATGAGCAGTTCTTC,CASSSYRGEYNEQFF
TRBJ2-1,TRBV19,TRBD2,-,TGTGCCAGTAGTATGGGGTTAGCGGGTTTCGGGCCCCCCGGTGAGCAGTTCTTC,CASSMGLAGFGPPGEQFF
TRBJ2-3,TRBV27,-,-,TGTGCCAGCAGTTTATCGCAATGGCATCATAAGCAGTATTTT,CASSLSQWHHKQYF
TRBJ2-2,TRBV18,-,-,TGTGCCAGCTCACCCCCCGGCCTAGCGAGCACCGGGGAGCTGTTTTTT,CASSPPGLASTGELFF
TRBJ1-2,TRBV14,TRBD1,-,TGTGCCAGCAGCCCACGGGACAGGGGAACCCTACCCTATGGCTACACCTTC,CASSPRDRGTLPYGYTF
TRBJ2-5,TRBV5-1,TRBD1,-,TGCGCCAGCAGCTTGGCGGGACAGGGTTTGAAAGAGACCCAGTACTTC,CASSLAGQGLKETQYF
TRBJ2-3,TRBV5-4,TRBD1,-,TGTGCCAGCAGCCTGCAGGGGGCAGATACGCAGTATTTT,CASSLQGADTQYF
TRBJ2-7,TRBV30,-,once,TGTGCCTGCTCGCGGGGAGGCTACGAGCAGTACTTC,CACSRGGYEQYF
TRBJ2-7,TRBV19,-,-,TGTGCCAGTAGTATCAGGGCCGAATCCTACGAGCAGTACTTC,CASSIRAESYEQYF
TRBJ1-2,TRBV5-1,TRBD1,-,TGCGCCAGCAGCCCGGGACAGGGGGGGAGGAGCGGCTACACCTTC,CASSPGQGGRSGYTF
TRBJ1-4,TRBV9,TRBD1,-,TGTGCCAGCAGCGTTCAGGGGGCGCGAGCGGAAAAACTGTTTTTT,CASSVQGARAEKLFF
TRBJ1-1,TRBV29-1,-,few,TGCAGCGTTATACCCAACATGGTCATGAACACTGAAGCTTTCTTT,CSVIPNMVMNTEAFF
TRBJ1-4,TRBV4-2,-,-,TGTGCCAGCAGCCAAGCCTTTGAGGGTCCAACTAATGAAAAACTGTTTTTT,CASSQAFEGPTNEKLFF
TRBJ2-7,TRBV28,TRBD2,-,TGTGCCAGCGAGGGCGGGGGGCCCTACGAGCAGTACTTC,CASEGGGPYEQYF
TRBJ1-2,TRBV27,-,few,TGTGCCAGCAGTTTAAAGGGGATGCACTATGGCTACACCTTC,CASSLKGMHYGYTF
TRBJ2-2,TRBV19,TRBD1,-,TGTGCCACCCTACCTTTTGGACAGGGTGGAACCGGGGAGCTGTTTTTT,CATLPFGQGGTGELFF
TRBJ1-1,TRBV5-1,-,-,TGCGCCAGCAGCGGGGGGTCTCGGGGCACTGAAGCTTTCTTT,CASSGGSRGTEAFF
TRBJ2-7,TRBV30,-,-,TGTGCCTGGGAGGGACAGGGACTAGGCGAGCAGTACTTC,CAWEGQGLGEQYF
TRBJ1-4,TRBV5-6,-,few,TGTGCCAGCAGCCATAGGGGGAGATCTACTAATGAAAAACTGTTTTTT,CASSHRGRSTNEKLFF
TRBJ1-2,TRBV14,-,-,TGTGCCAGCAGCCGCACCCCAGGGGATGGCTACACCTTC,CASSRTPGDGYTF
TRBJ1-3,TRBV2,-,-,TGTGCCAGCAGTGAGAGCGGAAACACCATATATTTT,CASSESGNTIYF
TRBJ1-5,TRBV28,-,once,TGTGCCAGCAGTTTGGGCCCTGCTATCAGTCAGCCCCAGCATTTT,CASSLGPAISQPQHF
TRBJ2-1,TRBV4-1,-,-,TGCGCCAGCAGCCAAGAGTTGGGCTACTACAATGAGCAGTTCTTC,CASSQELGYYNEQFF
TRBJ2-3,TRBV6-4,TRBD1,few,TGTGCCAGCAGTGGGACAGGGGGCACAGATACGCAGTATTTT,CASSGTGGTDTQYF
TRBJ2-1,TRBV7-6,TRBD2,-,TGTGCCAGCAGCTTAGCTGTGGCGGGAGGCCATGAGCAGTTCTTC,CASSLAVAGGHEQFF
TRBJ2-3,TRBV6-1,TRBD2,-,TGTGCCAGCAGTGAAAATCTATTAGATTGGGACTATAGCACAGATACGCAGTATTTT,CASSENLLDWDYSTDTQYF
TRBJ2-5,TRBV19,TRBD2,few,TGTGCCAGTAGCGGACTAGCGGGAGATTTCGAGACCCAGTACTTC,CASSGLAGDFETQYF
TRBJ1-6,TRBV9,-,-,TGTGCCAGCAGCGTTTCAGGGCTGTATAATTCACCCCTCCACTTT,CASSVSGLYNSPLHF
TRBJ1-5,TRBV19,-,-,TGTGCCAGTAGTATAGATAAGGACATCTCCAGGCAGCCCCAGCATTTT,CASSIDKDISRQPQHF
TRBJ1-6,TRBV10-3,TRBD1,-,TGTGCCATCCGTCCCGGGACAGGAAAAGGGACACCCCTCCACTTT,CAIRPGTGKGTPLHF
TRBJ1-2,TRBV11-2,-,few,TGTGCCAGCAGCGCCAATTTCGGGGGGTCCTATGGCTACACCTTC,CASSANFGGSYGYTF
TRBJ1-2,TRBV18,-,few,TGTGCCAGCTCTCTGGGTACGGACGGACTAGATGGCTACACCTTC,CASSLGTDGLDGYTF
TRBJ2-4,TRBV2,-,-,TGTGCCAGCAGCGAGGAAAACATTCAGTACTTC,CASSEENIQYF
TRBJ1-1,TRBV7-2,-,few,TGTGCCAGCAGCACCCAACAGGCCACTGAAGCTTTCTTT,CASSTQQATEAFF
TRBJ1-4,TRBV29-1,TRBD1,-,TGCAGCGTTGAATCCCGGACAGGGGGCGGTGAAAAACTGTTTTTT,CSVESRTGGGEKLFF
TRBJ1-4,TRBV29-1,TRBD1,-,TGCAGCGTAGCTCAGGGGGAAGGTGAAAAACTGTTTTTT,CSVAQGEGEKLFF
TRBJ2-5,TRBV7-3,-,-,TGTGCCAGCAGCTTCGAAAACTCAGAGACCCAGTACTTC,CASSFENSETQYF
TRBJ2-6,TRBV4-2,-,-,TGTGCCAGCAGCCAAGATGGAGGGGCTGGGGCCAACGTCCTGACTTTC,CASSQDGGAGANVLTF
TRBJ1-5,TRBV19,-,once,TGTGCCAGTAGTATAGCGGCGGATCAGCCCCAGCATTTT,CASSIAADQPQHF
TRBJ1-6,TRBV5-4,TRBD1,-,TGTGCCAGCACCTTAGACAGGGACTATAATTCACCCCTCCACTTT,CASTLDRDYNSPLHF
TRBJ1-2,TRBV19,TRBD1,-,TGTGCCAGTAGTCGGGGGACAGGGATTGGGGCCGACTATGGCTACACCTTC,CASSRGTGIGADYGYTF